This TCR beta chain was recovered during a study of vaccination effects on CD4 cells after COVID-19. A remark on this clone: Its specificity is not known.

Profiled with immunoSEQ multiplex PCR; TCRdb holds only in-frame clones, not every one. The sample consists of about 24,000 clones, 73% of them appearing once. The CDR3 covers 14 residues. Trimming removed 2 bases at V and 0 bases at J, with 6 bases between. Germline-derived CDR1 and CDR2 are SGHDT and YYEEEE. Study findings and constraints: Clones that were induced by infection or by vaccine showed marked contraction late after vaccination.

Expansion of antigen-specific CD4+ T cells with viral peptide pools was carried out by the ViraFEST assay before sequencing. The authors isolated CD4+ T cells after 10 days of culture. Participants were given two doses of BNT162b2 or mRNA-1273 vaccine. Among the vaccine recipients, none had a prior SARS-CoV-2 infection, and nucleocapsid antibodies were negative. V usage is TRBV5-6 and J usage is TRBJ1-3; D uncertain. The clonotype originates from a human donor who received a COVID-19 vaccine. The material sequenced was CD4+ T cells from PBMCs cultured with SARS-CoV-2 spike peptides, taken after COVID-19 vaccination. CDR3: CASSFGSSGNTIYF. The CDR3 nucleotides read TGTGCCAGCAGCTTCGGGTCCTCTGGAAACACCATATATTTT.